This entry concerns a single T cell receptor (beta chain). As yet, its antigen is unknown. This CDR3 spans 18 amino acids. Trimming stripped 1 base from V and 0 bases from J, with 16 bases between. Per the germline V gene, CDR1 is SEHNR and CDR2 is FQNEAQ (reference sequence). The tumor samples were collected prior to definitive surgery or chemotherapy. This entry comes from a study of high-grade serous ovarian cancer treatment subgroups. Findings and limits, study-wide: These tumor repertoires lack spatial information from bulk sequencing. Tumors within one patient showed repertoire similarity of roughly 0.095 to 0.85.

Produced via immunoSEQ multiplex PCR; TCRdb's table is partial and in-frame only. The table records just over 35,000 clones, 79% of them present only once. This clonotype was sampled from a human donor with high-grade serous ovarian cancer. The chain employs TRBV7-9 and TRBJ1-3; D is unresolved. The material sequenced was tumor tissue. The CDR3 is CASSLEPASTLSGNTIYF. CDR3 nucleotide sequence: TGTGCCAGCAGCTTAGAGCCGGCAAGCACCCTCTCTGGAAACACCATATATTTT.